The sequence of this T cell receptor beta chain was determined in a study of blood T cell repertoires in COVID-19. The repertoire was sequenced with immunoSEQ multiplex PCR; TCRdb's copy has only in-frame clones and lacks some. The sample includes about 140,000 clones, under 90% of them seen just once. V dropped 6 bases and J dropped 6; count of bases not matched to a gene: 10. The germline gives CDR1 KGHSH, CDR2 LQKENI. The length of the CDR3 is 14 residues. The clonotype originates from a woman aged 80 or over in a cohort sampled during active or convalescent COVID-19. This chain links TRBV18 with TRBJ2-7; 8 bases are shared with TRBD1. The sequencing sample was made of peripheral blood. The CDR3: CASSRTGGRVEQYF. The CDR3 DNA reads TGTGCCAGCTCTAGAACAGGGGGTCGGGTCGAGCAGTACTTC.